This TCR beta chain was documented in a study of CD8+ T cells in alopecia areata. Alopecia areata patients provided lesional scalp punch biopsies and peripheral blood, both collected for the study. Extracted RNA was reverse transcribed into cDNA, the sequencing template. Some clones are missing from TCRdb's copy, which holds only in-frame ones; the method was immunoSEQ multiplex PCR. The sample holds fewer than 20,000 clones, less than 70% seen once. The specimen was skin, collected at week 0. The sequence derives from a human donor with alopecia areata.

The CDR3 DNA reads TGTGCCAGCAGCTTCTCCAGGGGCACTGAAGCTTTCTTT. This gives the protein CASSFSRGTEAFF. The V gene is TRBV7-9, the J gene TRBJ1-1; D is possibly TRBD1 (6 bases). The CDR3 runs 13 residues. Germline-derived CDR1 and CDR2 are SEHNR and FQNEAQ (reference sequence). Trimming removed 3 bases from V and 4 bases from J, with 9 bases in between.